These T cell receptor beta chains were read from a single sample in a study of response to subunit inactivated influenza vaccine. TCRdb re-analysed the RT-PCR reads in MiXCR, keeping a single row per CDR3 protein. The top ten clones hold around 12% of a sample with a few hundred thousand distinct CDR3 sequences, roughly 7.6% of them seen once. Sequenced material: PBMCs from blood, taken approximately 25 months after vaccination. The receptors were sampled from a man aged 50 to 69 who received an inactivated influenza vaccine. The CDR3 runs from the conserved cysteine through the conserved F or W. D genes are given only for firm matches. Where a row states a size, it is once, few, many or the class of an expanded clone; other rows omit it.

J: TRBJ1-5
D: .
size: .
length: 11
V: TRBV10-3
DNA: TGTGCCATCAGTGATGCCTCTACCCAGCATTTT
CDR3: CAISDASTQHF

J: TRBJ2-3
D: .
size: few
length: 13
V: TRBV20-1
DNA: TGCAGTGCTACACAGGTTCGGGAGGATACGCAGTATTTT
CDR3: CSATQVREDTQYF

J: TRBJ2-5
D: .
size: .
length: 16
V: TRBV7-9
DNA: TGTGCCAGCAGCTTAGAAGGTAGCGGACCGTCGGAGACCCAGTACTTC
CDR3: CASSLEGSGPSETQYF

J: TRBJ1-6
D: .
size: .
length: 13
V: TRBV25-1
DNA: TGTGCCAGCGGACGGTGGGATAATTCACCCCTCCACTTT
CDR3: CASGRWDNSPLHF

J: TRBJ2-7
D: .
size: .
length: 14
V: TRBV20-1
DNA: TGCAGTGCTAGTTTTGTACTAGGGGTCCACGAGCAGTACTTC
CDR3: CSASFVLGVHEQYF

J: TRBJ1-1
D: TRBD1
size: few
length: 15
V: TRBV7-2
DNA: TGTGCCAGCAGCTTACTCGGGACAGGGGTCACTGAAGCTTTCTTT
CDR3: CASSLLGTGVTEAFF

J: TRBJ1-5
D: .
size: .
length: 13
V: TRBV27
DNA: TGTGCCAGCAGTCACGGGGGCGCCGGGCCCCAGCATTTT
CDR3: CASSHGGAGPQHF

J: TRBJ2-3
D: TRBD2
size: many
length: 15
V: TRBV6-2/TRBV6-3
DNA: TGTGCCAGCGAAAGGACTAGCGGGGGCACAGATACGCAGTATTTT
CDR3: CASERTSGGTDTQYF

J: TRBJ1-2
D: .
size: many
length: 12
V: TRBV2
DNA: TGTGCCAGCAGACAACGACAGACTTACTACACCTTC
CDR3: CASRQRQTYYTF

J: TRBJ2-2
D: .
size: few
length: 13
V: TRBV20-1
DNA: TGCAGTGCTAGAGTGCAGAACACCGGGGAGCTGTTTTTT
CDR3: CSARVQNTGELFF

J: TRBJ2-1
D: .
size: few
length: 16
V: TRBV15
DNA: TGTGCCACCAGCAGACCCGGGACCCCCGCCCGAAATGAGCAGTTCTTC
CDR3: CATSRPGTPARNEQFF

J: TRBJ2-3
D: .
size: few
length: 13
V: TRBV29-1
DNA: TGCAGCGTTGTCTATCCAGGGACAGATACGCAGTATTTT
CDR3: CSVVYPGTDTQYF

J: TRBJ1-3
D: .
size: many
length: 15
V: TRBV7-8
DNA: TGTGCCAGCACTCCGGGACACCACTCTGGAAACACCATATATTTT
CDR3: CASTPGHHSGNTIYF

J: TRBJ2-1
D: .
size: .
length: 16
V: TRBV6-5
DNA: TGTGCCAGCAGTTATGTATCCCCCAGCTCCTACAATGAGCAGTTCTTC
CDR3: CASSYVSPSSYNEQFF

J: TRBJ2-2
D: .
size: few
length: 15
V: TRBV10-3
DNA: TGTGCCATCAGTGAGTCGGTGGCAGCCACCGGGGAGCTGTTTTTT
CDR3: CAISESVAATGELFF

J: TRBJ2-1
D: TRBD2
size: many
length: 15
V: TRBV28
DNA: TGTGCCAGCAGCAGAGGACTAGTCAGGTACAATGAGCAGTTCTTC
CDR3: CASSRGLVRYNEQFF

J: TRBJ1-6
D: .
size: .
length: 15
V: TRBV25-1
DNA: TGTGCCAGCAGTGAATCCACAGGACATAATTCACCCCTCCACTTT
CDR3: CASSESTGHNSPLHF

J: TRBJ1-2
D: .
size: many
length: 16
V: TRBV28
DNA: TGTGCCAGCACCCCCGGGAGGGCAGGGGCTTACTATGGCTACACCTTC
CDR3: CASTPGRAGAYYGYTF

J: TRBJ1-5
D: .
size: .
length: 15
V: TRBV19
DNA: TGTGCCAGTAGTATAATGCAGGGAAGGACTCAGCCCCAGCATTTT
CDR3: CASSIMQGRTQPQHF

J: TRBJ2-2
D: TRBD1
size: few
length: 15
V: TRBV7-9
DNA: TGTGCCAGCAGCCTCCGGGACAGAAGCACCGGGGAGCTGTTTTTT
CDR3: CASSLRDRSTGELFF

J: TRBJ2-7
D: .
size: many
length: 13
V: TRBV24-1
DNA: TGTGCCACCAGTGCCCCGGACAGCTTCGAGCAGTACTTC
CDR3: CATSAPDSFEQYF

J: TRBJ2-1
D: .
size: few
length: 16
V: TRBV4-3
DNA: TGCGCCAGCAGCCAAGATTGGGGGCAGTCCTACAATGAGCAGTTCTTC
CDR3: CASSQDWGQSYNEQFF

J: TRBJ1-1
D: .
size: .
length: 14
V: TRBV28
DNA: TGTGCCAGCAGTCTAACCCTCGGACCTTTCGGAGCTTTCTTT
CDR3: CASSLTLGPFGAFF

J: TRBJ2-7
D: TRBD1
size: many
length: 14
V: TRBV3-1
DNA: TGTGCCAGCAGCCAACTGGGACAGGGGAGCGAGCAGTACTTC
CDR3: CASSQLGQGSEQYF

J: TRBJ1-1
D: .
size: many
length: 15
V: TRBV7-2
DNA: TGTGCCAGCAGCTCCGTGGGGGGGGCCGGGACTGAAGCTTTCTTT
CDR3: CASSSVGGAGTEAFF

J: TRBJ1-2
D: .
size: .
length: 15
V: TRBV4-1
DNA: TGCGCCAGCAACCAAGATCCGGGTATAAGCTATGGCTACACCTTC
CDR3: CASNQDPGISYGYTF

J: TRBJ2-3
D: .
size: .
length: 15
V: TRBV5-1
DNA: TGCGCCAGCACCTTAGAGGGGCCCGGCACAGATACGCAGTATTTT
CDR3: CASTLEGPGTDTQYF

J: TRBJ1-2
D: .
size: few
length: 13
V: TRBV28
DNA: TGTGCCAGCAGAACTCATGGGGACTATGGCTACACCTTC
CDR3: CASRTHGDYGYTF